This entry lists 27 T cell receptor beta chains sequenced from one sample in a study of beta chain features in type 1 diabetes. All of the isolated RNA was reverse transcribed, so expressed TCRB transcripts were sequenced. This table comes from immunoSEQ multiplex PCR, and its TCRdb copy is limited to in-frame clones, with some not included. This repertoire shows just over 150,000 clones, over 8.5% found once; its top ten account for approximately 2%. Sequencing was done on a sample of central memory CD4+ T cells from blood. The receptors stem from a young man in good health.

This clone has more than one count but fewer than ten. The CDR3 loop reads CSVVGDNMNTEAFF. The DNA for the CDR3 is TGCAGCGTTGTGGGGGACAACATGAACACTGAAGCTTTCTTT. V is TRBV29-1 and J is TRBJ1-1, with a tentative D call TRBD1 (6 bases). Trimming took 4 bases from V and 0 from J, leaving 12 bases between them. This CDR3 contains 14 residues. CDR1 and CDR2 (germline): SQVTM, ANQGSEA.

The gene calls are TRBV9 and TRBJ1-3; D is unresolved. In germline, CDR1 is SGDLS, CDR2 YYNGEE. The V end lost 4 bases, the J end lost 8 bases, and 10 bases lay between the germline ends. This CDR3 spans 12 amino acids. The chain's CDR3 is CASSRTGDTIYF. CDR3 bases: TGTGCCAGCAGCAGGACGGGAGACACCATATATTTT.

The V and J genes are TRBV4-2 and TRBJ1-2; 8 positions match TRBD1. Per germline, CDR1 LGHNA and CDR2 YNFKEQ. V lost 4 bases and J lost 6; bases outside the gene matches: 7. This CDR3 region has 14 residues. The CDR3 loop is CASSPGQGGDGYTF. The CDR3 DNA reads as TGTGCCAGCAGCCCAGGACAGGGTGGGGATGGCTACACCTTC.

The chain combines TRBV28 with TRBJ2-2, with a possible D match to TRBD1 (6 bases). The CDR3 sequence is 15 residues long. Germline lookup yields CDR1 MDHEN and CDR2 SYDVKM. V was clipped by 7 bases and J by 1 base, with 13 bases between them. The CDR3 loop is CASKQGDLNTGELFF. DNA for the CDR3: TGTGCCAGCAAACAGGGAGACCTGAACACCGGGGAGCTGTTTTTT. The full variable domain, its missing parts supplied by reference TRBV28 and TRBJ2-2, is DVKVTQSSRYLVKRTGEKVFLECVQDMDHENMFWYRQDPGLGLRLIYFSYDVKMKEKGDIPEGYSVSREKKERFSLILESASTNQTSMYLCASKQGDLNTGELFFGEGSRLTVL.

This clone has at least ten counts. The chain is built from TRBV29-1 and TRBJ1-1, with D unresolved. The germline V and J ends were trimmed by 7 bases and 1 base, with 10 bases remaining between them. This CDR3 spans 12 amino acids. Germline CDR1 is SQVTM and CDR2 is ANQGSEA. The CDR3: CSEVDKNTEAFF. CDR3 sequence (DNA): TGCAGCGAAGTTGACAAGAACACTGAAGCTTTCTTT. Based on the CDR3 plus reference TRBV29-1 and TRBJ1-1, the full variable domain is SAVISQKPSRDICQRGTSLTIQCQVDSQVTMMFWYRQQPGQSLTLIATANQGSEATYESGFVIDKFPISRPNLTFSTLTVSNMSPEDSSIYLCSEVDKNTEAFFGQGTRLTVV.

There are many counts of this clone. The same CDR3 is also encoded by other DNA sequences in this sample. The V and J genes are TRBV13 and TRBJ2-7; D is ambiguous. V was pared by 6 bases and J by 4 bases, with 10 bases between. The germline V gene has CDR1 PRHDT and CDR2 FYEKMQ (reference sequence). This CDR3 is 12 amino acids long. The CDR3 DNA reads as TGTGCCAGCAGTCCAAGAGGATACGAGCAGTACTTC. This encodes CASSPRGYEQYF.

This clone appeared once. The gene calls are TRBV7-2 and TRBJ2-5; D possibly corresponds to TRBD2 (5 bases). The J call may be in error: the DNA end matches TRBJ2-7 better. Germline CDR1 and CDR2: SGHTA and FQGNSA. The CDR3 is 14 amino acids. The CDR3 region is CASSTLGSSYEQYF. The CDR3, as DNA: TGTGCCAGCAGCACCCTAGGGAGCTCCTACGAGCAGTACTTC.

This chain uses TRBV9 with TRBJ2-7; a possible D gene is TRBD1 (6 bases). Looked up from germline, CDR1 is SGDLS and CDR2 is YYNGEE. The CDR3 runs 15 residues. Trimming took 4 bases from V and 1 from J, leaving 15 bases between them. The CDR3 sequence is CASSSRDTPSYEQYF. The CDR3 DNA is TGTGCCAGCAGCTCCCGGGACACCCCTTCCTACGAGCAGTACTTC.

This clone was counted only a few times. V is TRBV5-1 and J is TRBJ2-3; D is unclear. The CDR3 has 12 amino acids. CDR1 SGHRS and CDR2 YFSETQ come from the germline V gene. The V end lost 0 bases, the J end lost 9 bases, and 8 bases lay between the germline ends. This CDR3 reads CASSLASVTQYF. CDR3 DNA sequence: TGCGCCAGCAGCTTGGCGTCAGTCACGCAGTATTTT.

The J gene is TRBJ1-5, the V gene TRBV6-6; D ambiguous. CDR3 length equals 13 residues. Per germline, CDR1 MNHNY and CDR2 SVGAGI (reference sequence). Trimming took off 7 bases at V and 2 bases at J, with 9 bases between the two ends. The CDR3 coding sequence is TGTGCCAGCACCCTGGACGGCAATCAGCCCCAGCATTTT. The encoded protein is CASTLDGNQPQHF.

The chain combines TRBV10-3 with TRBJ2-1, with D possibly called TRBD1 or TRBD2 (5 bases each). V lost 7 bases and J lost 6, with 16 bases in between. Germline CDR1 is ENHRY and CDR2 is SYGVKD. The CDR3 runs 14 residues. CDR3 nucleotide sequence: TGTGCCATCACTCAACGGGGCATCACCAATGAGCAGTTCTTC. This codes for CAITQRGITNEQFF.

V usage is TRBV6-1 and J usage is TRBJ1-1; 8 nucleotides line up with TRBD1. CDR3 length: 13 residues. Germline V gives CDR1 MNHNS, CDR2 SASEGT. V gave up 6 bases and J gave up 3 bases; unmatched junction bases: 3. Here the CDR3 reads CASSPDRDTEAFF. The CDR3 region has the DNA TGTGCCAGCAGCCCGGACAGGGACACTGAAGCTTTCTTT.

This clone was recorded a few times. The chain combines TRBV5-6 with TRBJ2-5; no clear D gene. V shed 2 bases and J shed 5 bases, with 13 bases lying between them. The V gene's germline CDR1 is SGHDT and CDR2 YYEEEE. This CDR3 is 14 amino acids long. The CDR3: CASSFRQVSETQYF. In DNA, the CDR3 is TGTGCCAGCAGCTTCCGCCAGGTTAGCGAGACCCAGTACTTC.

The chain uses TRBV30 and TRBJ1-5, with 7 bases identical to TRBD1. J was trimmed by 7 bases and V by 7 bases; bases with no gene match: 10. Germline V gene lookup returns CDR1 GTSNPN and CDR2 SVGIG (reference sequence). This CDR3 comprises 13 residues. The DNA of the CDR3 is TGTGCCTCCTCCCCTCAGGGGGGACAGCCCCAGCATTTT. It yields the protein CASSPQGGQPQHF. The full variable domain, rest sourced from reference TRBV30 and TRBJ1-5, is SQTIHQWPATLVQPVGSPLSLECTVEGTSNPNLYWYRQAAGRGLQLLFYSVGIGQISSEVPQNLSASRPQDRQFILSSKKLLLSDSGFYLCASSPQGGQPQHFGDGTRLSIL.

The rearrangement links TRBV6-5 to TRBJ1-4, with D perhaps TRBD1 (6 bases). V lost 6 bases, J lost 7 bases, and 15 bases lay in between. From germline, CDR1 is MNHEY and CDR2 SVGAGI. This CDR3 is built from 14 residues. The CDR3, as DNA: TGTGCCAGCAGCCCCCGACAGGCGAGTGAAAAACTGTTTTTT. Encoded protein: CASSPRQASEKLFF.

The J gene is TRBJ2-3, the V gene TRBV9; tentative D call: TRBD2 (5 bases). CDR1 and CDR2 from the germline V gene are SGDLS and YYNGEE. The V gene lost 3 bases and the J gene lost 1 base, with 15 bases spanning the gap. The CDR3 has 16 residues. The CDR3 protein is CASSARDTAGTDTQYF. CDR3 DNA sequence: TGTGCCAGCAGCGCTCGGGATACCGCAGGCACAGATACGCAGTATTTT.

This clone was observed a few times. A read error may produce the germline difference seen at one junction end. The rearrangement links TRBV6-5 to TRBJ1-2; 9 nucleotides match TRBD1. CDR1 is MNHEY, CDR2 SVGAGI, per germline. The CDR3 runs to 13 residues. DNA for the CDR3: TGTGCCATCAGTAGGACAGGGGAGGATGGCTACACCTTC. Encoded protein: CAISRTGEDGYTF.

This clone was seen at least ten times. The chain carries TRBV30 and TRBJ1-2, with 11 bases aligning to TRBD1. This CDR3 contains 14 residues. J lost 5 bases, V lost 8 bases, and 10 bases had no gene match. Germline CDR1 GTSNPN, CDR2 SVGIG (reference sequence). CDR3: CAQTRDRGKYGYTF. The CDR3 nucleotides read TGTGCCCAGACCCGGGACAGGGGGAAGTATGGCTACACCTTC.

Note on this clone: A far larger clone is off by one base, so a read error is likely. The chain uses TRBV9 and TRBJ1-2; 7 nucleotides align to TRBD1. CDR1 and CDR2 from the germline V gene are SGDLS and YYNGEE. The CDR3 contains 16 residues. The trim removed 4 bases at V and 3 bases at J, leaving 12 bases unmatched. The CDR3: CASSLEGGQSYYGYTF. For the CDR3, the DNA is TGTGCCAGCAGCCTGGAGGGGGGACAGAGTTACTATGGCTACACCTTC. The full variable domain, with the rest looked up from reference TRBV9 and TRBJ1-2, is DSGVTQTPKHLITATGQRVTLRCSPRSGDLSVYWYQQSLDQGLQFLIQYYNGEERAKGNILERFSAQQFPDLHSELNLSSLELGDSALYFCASSLEGGQSYYGYTFGSGTRLTVV.

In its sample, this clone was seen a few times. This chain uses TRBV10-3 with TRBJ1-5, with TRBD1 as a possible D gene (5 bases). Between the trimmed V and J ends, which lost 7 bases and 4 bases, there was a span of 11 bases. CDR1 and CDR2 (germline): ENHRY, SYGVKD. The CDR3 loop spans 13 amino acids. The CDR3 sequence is CAITPGMNQPQHF. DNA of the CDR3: TGTGCCATCACCCCAGGGATGAATCAGCCCCAGCATTTT.

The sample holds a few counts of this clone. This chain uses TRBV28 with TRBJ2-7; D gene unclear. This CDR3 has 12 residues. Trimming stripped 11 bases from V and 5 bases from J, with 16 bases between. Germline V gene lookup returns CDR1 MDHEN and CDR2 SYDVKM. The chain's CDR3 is CAGRTSRHEQYF. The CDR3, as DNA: TGTGCCGGACGAACCTCGCGGCACGAGCAGTACTTC.

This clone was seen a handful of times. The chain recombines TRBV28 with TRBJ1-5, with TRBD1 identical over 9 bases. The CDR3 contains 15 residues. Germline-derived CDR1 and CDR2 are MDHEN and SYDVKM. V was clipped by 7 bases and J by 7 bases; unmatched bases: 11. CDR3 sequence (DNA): TGTGCCAGCAAACTACAGGGGGCGCAAGGACAGCCCCAGCATTTT. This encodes CASKLQGAQGQPQHF.

CDR3 nucleotides: TGTGCCAGCAGTTTAGGGCTAGCTACAGATACGCAGTATTTT. Its translation is CASSLGLATDTQYF. This chain connects TRBV27 to TRBJ2-3; perhaps TRBD2 as D (5 bases). The CDR3 length is 14 residues. Looked up from germline, CDR1 is MNHEY and CDR2 is SMNVEV (reference sequence). V gave up 2 bases and J gave up 3 bases, with 9 bases separating them.

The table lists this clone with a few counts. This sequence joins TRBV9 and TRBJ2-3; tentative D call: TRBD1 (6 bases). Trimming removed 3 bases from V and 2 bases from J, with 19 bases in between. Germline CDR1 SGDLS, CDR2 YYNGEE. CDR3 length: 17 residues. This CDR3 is CASSALGTLHLTDTQYF. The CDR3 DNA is TGTGCCAGCAGCGCCTTAGGGACACTCCACCTCACAGATACGCAGTATTTT.

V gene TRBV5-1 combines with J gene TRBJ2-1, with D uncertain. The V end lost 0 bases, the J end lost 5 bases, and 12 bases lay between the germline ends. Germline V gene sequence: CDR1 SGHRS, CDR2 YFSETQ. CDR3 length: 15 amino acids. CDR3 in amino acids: CASSLDLARHNEQFF. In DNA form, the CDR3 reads TGCGCCAGCAGCTTGGATCTTGCGAGGCACAATGAGCAGTTCTTC.

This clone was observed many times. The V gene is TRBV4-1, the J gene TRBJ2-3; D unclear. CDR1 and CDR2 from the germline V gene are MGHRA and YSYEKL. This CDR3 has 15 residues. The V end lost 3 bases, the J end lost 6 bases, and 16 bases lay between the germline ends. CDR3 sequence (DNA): TGCGCCAGCAGCCAGAGGAGACAAGGCGAGGATACGCAGTATTTT. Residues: CASSQRRQGEDTQYF.

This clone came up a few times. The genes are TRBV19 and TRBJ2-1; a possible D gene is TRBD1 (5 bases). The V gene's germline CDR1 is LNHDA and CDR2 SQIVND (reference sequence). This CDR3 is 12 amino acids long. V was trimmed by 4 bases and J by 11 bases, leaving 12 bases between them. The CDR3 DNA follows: TGTGCCAGTAGTACCTTCACAGGAAAGCAGTTCTTC. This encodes CASSTFTGKQFF.